The 8 T cell receptor beta chains in this list originate from one sample, sequenced in a study of T cell repertoires in ileal Crohn's disease. Libraries were prepared by immunoSEQ multiplex PCR; TCRdb keeps only in-frame clonotypes and omits some of them. The table includes roughly 18,000 clones, 70% to 90% detected once. Sequences were obtained from ileal tissue. These receptors all stem from an adult with Crohn's disease.

This chain uses TRBV6-1 with TRBJ2-1; D remains unclear. The V and J ends lost 3 bases and 0 bases respectively, with 18 bases between them. This CDR3 has 18 residues. CDR1 MNHNS and CDR2 SASEGT come from the germline V gene. The CDR3 nucleotides are TGTGCCAGCAGTGACCTCGCCTTGCGCGGAAGCTCCTACAATGAGCAGTTCTTC. Its translation: CASSDLALRGSSYNEQFF.

V gene TRBV19 combines with J gene TRBJ1-1, with 7 bases lining up with TRBD1. Trimming took 5 bases from V and 3 from J; bases not matched to a gene: 9. There are 15 residues in the CDR3. Germline V lookup: CDR1 LNHDA, CDR2 SQIVND (reference sequence). CDR3 nucleotide sequence: TGTGCCAGTAGTGCTAAGGGGGCCCGAGACACTGAAGCTTTCTTT. This codes for CASSAKGARDTEAFF.

This rearrangement joins TRBV10-3 to TRBJ1-2; 9 bases are shared with TRBD1. Trimming cost V 6 bases and J 6 bases; bases outside gene matches: 5. Per the germline V gene, CDR1 is ENHRY and CDR2 is SYGVKD. This CDR3 spans 13 amino acids. CDR3 sequence reads: CAIRWDRENGYTF. The CDR3 region has the DNA TGTGCCATCAGATGGGACAGGGAGAATGGCTACACCTTC.

The V and J genes are TRBV11-1 and TRBJ2-1, with D hard to call. Germline CDR1 SGHAT, CDR2 FQDESV (reference sequence). The CDR3 covers 14 residues. Trimming stripped 5 bases from V and 5 bases from J, with 13 bases between. For the CDR3, the DNA is TGTGCCAGCAGCCCCTGGCAGTCCGACAATGAGCAGTTCTTC. Residues: CASSPWQSDNEQFF.

The chain couples TRBV9 to TRBJ1-1, with 7 nucleotides matching TRBD1. In germline, CDR1 is SGDLS, CDR2 YYNGEE. The CDR3 is 15 residues long. The junction had 7 bases not matched to a gene; V was cut back by 3 bases and J by 2 bases. The CDR3 loop is CASSGGGQTNTEAFF. CDR3 sequence (DNA): TGTGCCAGCAGCGGAGGGGGACAGACTAACACTGAAGCTTTCTTT.

This chain joins TRBV25-1 and TRBJ2-1, with 9 positions matching TRBD2. After removal of 3 bases from V and 7 bases from J, the junction contained 7 bases not matched to a gene. This CDR3 contains 15 residues. The germline V gene encodes CDR1 MGHDK and CDR2 SYGVNS. The CDR3 nucleotides are TGTGCCAGCAGTGATTGGCGGGGGGGTTGGAATGAGCAGTTCTTC. Its translation is CASSDWRGGWNEQFF.

The chain couples TRBV30 to TRBJ2-3, with a weak D call TRBD1 (5 bases). Germline CDR1 GTSNPN, CDR2 SVGIG (reference sequence). V was pared by 1 base and J by 5 bases, with 16 bases between. The CDR3 has 15 residues. CDR3 sequence (DNA): TGTGCCTGGAGTGAGGGGCAGGGTGTAGGAGATACGCAGTATTTT. Translated, it gives CAWSEGQGVGDTQYF.

CDR3 sequence (DNA): TGTGCCAGCAGTTCCGGACAGTTAAGAGGGAATGAGCAGTTCTTC. Its protein is CASSSGQLRGNEQFF. The chain joins TRBV6-1 to TRBJ2-1; D may be TRBD1 (6 bases). CDR1 and CDR2 from the germline V gene are MNHNS and SASEGT. The V gene lost 5 bases and the J gene lost 7 bases, with 18 bases spanning the gap. The CDR3 has 15 amino acids.